The 10 T cell receptor beta chains reported below all come from one sample, sequenced in a study of CD8 T cells in ankylosing spondylitis. TCRdb re-called the 5' RACE reads through MiXCR, storing one row per CDR3 protein. The sample lists roughly 160,000 distinct CDR3 sequences; 9.8% were seen once. Material for sequencing was blood, either unsorted or a sorted T cell fraction (not recorded which). These receptors originate from a female donor with ankylosing spondylitis or in good health (not recorded which).

The chain is built from TRBV9 and TRBJ2-1; perhaps D is TRBD1 or TRBD2 (5 bases each). With 2 bases removed from V and 8 bases from J, the gap between germline ends came to 17 bases. The germline V gene has CDR1 SGDLS and CDR2 YYNGEE. The CDR3 is made up of 15 amino acids. This CDR3 reads CASSVGRAMVDEQFF. In DNA, the CDR3 is TGTGCCAGCAGCGTGGGACGAGCGATGGTCGATGAGCAGTTCTTC.

This clonotype occurred a few times. The CDR3 bases are TGTGCCAGCAGCTCCCTCAGGACCGGGGAGCTGTTTTTT. Encoded protein: CASSSLRTGELFF. The chain carries TRBV7-8 and TRBJ2-2; D is unresolved. Germline lookup yields CDR1 SGHVS and CDR2 FQNEAQ. This CDR3 region has 13 residues. Trimming stripped 4 bases from V and 5 bases from J, with 8 bases between.

The sample holds a few counts of this clonotype. The chain links TRBV20-1 to TRBJ1-2; D is ambiguous. Germline V gives CDR1 DFQATT, CDR2 SNEGSKA (reference sequence). The length of the CDR3 is 14 residues. V lost 3 bases and J 2 bases, leaving 13 bases between the germline ends. The CDR3 sequence is CSASGEVSNYGYTF. The CDR3, as DNA: TGCAGTGCTAGTGGTGAGGTTTCGAACTATGGCTACACCTTC.

The table lists this clonotype with a few counts. The V call is TRBV28, the J call TRBJ2-7; D is tentatively TRBD1 or TRBD2 (6 bases each). This CDR3 contains 15 residues. Germline V gives CDR1 MDHEN, CDR2 SYDVKM. The V gene lost 4 bases and the J gene lost 6 bases, with 19 bases spanning the gap. CDR3 in amino acids: CASSSLIQGGLEQYF. The DNA for the CDR3 is TGTGCCAGCAGTTCGCTCATACAGGGAGGCCTCGAGCAGTACTTC.

This clonotype was observed a handful of times. The V call is TRBV20-1, the J call TRBJ1-2; 7 positions match TRBD1. The CDR3 loop spans 12 amino acids. V shed 5 bases, J shed 5 bases, and the junction held 5 bases outside the gene matches. Germline V CDR1 and CDR2: DFQATT, SNEGSKA (reference sequence). The CDR3 protein is CSASGQRYGYTF. The CDR3 DNA is TGCAGTGCTTCGGGACAGCGGTATGGCTACACCTTC.

By proportion, this clonotype is medium-sized. CDR3 residues: CASSQGGGNEQFF. The CDR3 DNA reads TGCGCCAGCAGCCAAGGTGGGGGGAATGAGCAGTTCTTC. This chain joins TRBV4-3 and TRBJ2-1; tentative D call: TRBD2 (6 bases). The germline V gene encodes CDR1 LGHNA and CDR2 YSLEER. The CDR3 extends over 13 amino acids. V was pared by 1 base and J by 7 bases, with 8 bases between.

This clonotype appeared a few times. CDR3 loop: CASSQGFRETQYF. The CDR3, as DNA: TGCGCCAGCAGCCAAGGGTTTAGGGAGACCCAGTACTTC. The chain combines TRBV4-3 with TRBJ2-5; D gene unclear. V was pared by 1 base and J by 5 bases, with 8 bases between. CDR3 length: 13 amino acids. CDR1 and CDR2 (germline): LGHNA, YSLEER.

The rearrangement uses TRBV27 and TRBJ2-7, with a possible D match to TRBD2 (5 bases). Trimming took 4 bases from V and 5 from J, leaving 15 bases between them. CDR3 length: 14 residues. Germline CDR1 and CDR2: MNHEY and SMNVEV (reference sequence). CDR3 sequence (DNA): TGTGCCAGCAGTTCCCCGGGGTCGTCCCACGAGCAGTACTTC. Translation: CASSSPGSSHEQYF.

This sequence joins TRBV6-1 and TRBJ1-2; 8 positions agree with TRBD1. Germline CDR1 reads MNHNS; CDR2 reads SASEGT. J lost 3 bases, V lost 7 bases, and 16 bases had no gene match. This CDR3 is 17 amino acids long. CDR3 DNA: TGTGCCAGCAAACCCATGGAGGGGACAGGACAACACTATGGCTACACCTTC. Translation gives CASKPMEGTGQHYGYTF.

This clonotype was detected ten times or more. The V gene is TRBV9, the J gene TRBJ2-1; D is ambiguous. Trimming removed 2 bases from V and 6 bases from J, with 3 bases in between. The length of the CDR3 is 11 residues. The germline V gene encodes CDR1 SGDLS and CDR2 YYNGEE. CDR3 residues: CASSVTNEQFF. DNA for the CDR3: TGTGCCAGCAGCGTGACCAATGAGCAGTTCTTC.